These 15 T cell receptor beta chains share one sample of origin, sequenced in a study of T cells in localized non-small cell lung cancer. Only in-frame clones appear in the TCRdb table, and some are missing; sequencing was by immunoSEQ multiplex PCR. The sample shows 50,000 to 65,000 clones, 80% to 90% of them seen only once. The sample here was PBMCs, taken before any cancer treatment. The receptors come from a man aged 35-69 years with stage II lung adenocarcinoma.

The chain recombines TRBV7-2 with TRBJ1-5; D ambiguous. CDR3 length: 13 amino acids. Germline V gives CDR1 SGHTA, CDR2 FQGNSA. Trimming stripped 3 bases from V and 0 bases from J, with 3 bases between. CDR3 region: CASSFGSNQPQHF. In nucleotides, the CDR3 is TGTGCCAGCAGCTTCGGTAGCAATCAGCCCCAGCATTTT.

This clone has only one observation. The rearrangement uses TRBV28 and TRBJ2-1; D unclear. The V and J ends lost 5 bases and 0 bases respectively, with 14 bases between them. Germline assignment: CDR1 MDHEN and CDR2 SYDVKM. CDR3 length equals 16 residues. As DNA, the CDR3 is TGTGCCAGCAGTGCCGAAAGCTGGGGCTCCTACAATGAGCAGTTCTTC. Protein sequence: CASSAESWGSYNEQFF.

The rearrangement joins TRBV5-8 to TRBJ2-5, with TRBD1 matching over 10 bases. V shed 4 bases, J shed 5 bases, and the junction held 8 bases outside the gene matches. The germline gives CDR1 SGHTS, CDR2 YDEGEE. This CDR3 is built from 15 residues. CDR3 sequence (DNA): TGTGCCAGCAGCCCCGGGACAGGGGTAGATGAGACCCAGTACTTC. This gives the protein CASSPGTGVDETQYF.

The J gene is TRBJ1-1, the V gene TRBV19, with D perhaps TRBD1 (5 bases). The CDR3 is made up of 16 amino acids. Germline V gives CDR1 LNHDA, CDR2 SQIVND (reference sequence). Trimming stripped 2 bases from V and 1 base from J, with 14 bases between. The CDR3 loop reads CASSIRGRVKNTEAFF. Here the CDR3 DNA reads TGTGCCAGTAGTATAAGGGGCAGGGTAAAGAACACTGAAGCTTTCTTT.

The CDR3 region is CASSQAAYGYTF. The CDR3 DNA reads TGTGCCAGCAGCCAGGCGGCCTATGGCTACACCTTC. The J gene is TRBJ1-2, the V gene TRBV14; no definite D call. The CDR3 length is 12 residues. The germline gives CDR1 SGHDN, CDR2 FVKESK. The ends were cut back, 3 bases at V and 4 bases at J, with 6 bases in the middle.

The chain carries TRBV11-2 and TRBJ1-1; D is possibly TRBD1 (5 bases). CDR3 length: 14 residues. V was pared by 7 bases and J by 4 bases, with 16 bases between. In germline, CDR1 is SGHAT, CDR2 FQNNGV. CDR3 nucleotide sequence: TGTGCCAGCACCAAGGGGCGGATCTCCACTGAAGCTTTCTTT. Its protein product is CASTKGRISTEAFF.

J is TRBJ1-5 and V is TRBV19; TRBD1 aligns across 7 bases. From germline, CDR1 is LNHDA and CDR2 SQIVND (reference sequence). Germline trimming cut 4 bases from V and 2 bases from J; bases unmatched to any gene: 14. CDR3 size: 18 residues. The CDR3 reads CASSTHRGTSGGNQPQHF. DNA for the CDR3: TGTGCCAGTAGTACTCACAGGGGAACTTCGGGTGGCAATCAGCCCCAGCATTTT.

This chain uses TRBV30 with TRBJ2-7; 16 nucleotides match TRBD2. Looked up from germline, CDR1 is GTSNPN and CDR2 is SVGIG (reference sequence). Trimming took 3 bases from V and 2 from J; bases not matched to a gene: 7. There are 17 residues in the CDR3. The CDR3 loop is CAWRVKGLAGGPYEQYF. CDR3 sequence (DNA): TGTGCCTGGAGAGTTAAGGGACTAGCGGGAGGGCCCTACGAGCAGTACTTC.

V is TRBV4-2 and J is TRBJ2-5, with 8 bases that match TRBD1. Germline V gene data show CDR1 as LGHNA and CDR2 as YNFKEQ. The CDR3 contains 16 residues. V was clipped by 3 bases and J by 5 bases; unmatched bases: 11. The CDR3 nucleotides read TGTGCCAGCAGCCAGCAGGGGGCGGGGTCAATGGAGACCCAGTACTTC. Its protein is CASSQQGAGSMETQYF.

This chain joins TRBV7-9 and TRBJ2-7; D not resolved. CDR1 is SEHNR and CDR2 is FQNEAQ in the germline V gene (reference sequence). This CDR3 comprises 14 residues. V was shortened by 2 bases and J by 5 bases, with 13 bases between the two germline ends. The CDR3 region is CASSLLIVAHEQYF. The CDR3 bases are TGTGCCAGCAGCTTATTGATAGTGGCCCACGAGCAGTACTTC. Full variable domain (outside the CDR3, taken from reference TRBV7-9 and TRBJ2-7): DTGVSQNPRHKITKRGQNVTFRCDPISEHNRLYWYRQTLGQGPEFLTYFQNEAQLEKSRLLSDRFSAERPKGSFSTLEIQRTEQGDSAMYLCASSLLIVAHEQYFGPGTRLTVT.

The rearrangement uses TRBV6-1 and TRBJ1-5, with 7 bases matching TRBD1. CDR1 is MNHNS, CDR2 SASEGT, per germline. This CDR3 region has 13 residues. With 0 bases clipped from V and 10 bases from J, the junction kept 3 bases outside the gene matches. The CDR3 here is CASSEAEGGPQHF. The CDR3 DNA follows: TGTGCCAGCAGTGAAGCGGAAGGGGGCCCCCAGCATTTT.

This sequence joins TRBV6-6 and TRBJ1-1, with D unresolved. Germline loops: CDR1 MNHNY, CDR2 SVGAGI (reference sequence). V dropped 6 bases and J dropped 2 bases, with 10 bases sitting between them. The CDR3 sequence is 13 residues long. The CDR3 sequence is CASRGKTNTEAFF. CDR3 nucleotide sequence: TGTGCCAGCAGGGGGAAAACTAACACTGAAGCTTTCTTT.

A single count supports this clone. The V and J genes are TRBV6-6 and TRBJ2-1, with 10 bases aligning to TRBD2. This CDR3 region has 15 residues. Losses at the gene ends were 6 bases for V and 4 bases for J; bases not matched to a gene: 6. CDR1 and CDR2 from the germline V gene are MNHNY and SVGAGI (reference sequence). CDR3 amino acids: CASRGRTSGYNEQFF. The CDR3 coding sequence is TGTGCCAGCAGGGGGAGGACTAGCGGATACAATGAGCAGTTCTTC.

The rearrangement links TRBV14 to TRBJ1-2, with D unclear. The CDR3 is 17 residues long. V dropped 0 bases and J dropped 8 bases, with 22 bases sitting between them. Germline values: CDR1 SGHDN, CDR2 FVKESK. The CDR3 protein is CASSQEGLGITAGGYTF. As DNA, the CDR3 is TGTGCCAGCAGCCAAGAGGGCCTAGGGATTACAGCCGGCGGCTACACCTTC.

This sequence joins TRBV14 and TRBJ2-3, with D possibly being TRBD2 (7 bases). V dropped 3 bases and J dropped 1 base, with 17 bases sitting between them. CDR1 and CDR2 from the germline V gene are SGHDN and FVKESK. CDR3 length: 17 residues. CDR3 sequence (DNA): TGTGCCAGCAGCCATCCCTGGGGGCGGGAGCGCACAGATACGCAGTATTTT. Its protein product is CASSHPWGRERTDTQYF.